The T cell receptor (beta chain) described here comes from a study of blood T cell repertoires in COVID-19. The protocol was immunoSEQ multiplex PCR, while the TCRdb copy is restricted to in-frame clones and leaves out a portion. The sample contains 90,000 to 100,000 clones, 75% to 95% of which appear only once. CDR3 length equals 11 residues. The ends were cut back, 8 bases at V and 8 bases at J, with 12 bases in the middle. CDR1 and CDR2 from the germline V gene are MNHEY and SVGAGI. The rearrangement links TRBV6-5 to TRBJ1-1; a weak D match, TRBD1 (6 bases). Specimen: peripheral blood. The receptor's source is a man aged 50 to 60 with acute or convalescent COVID-19. CDR3 region: CASGDGTEAFF. The DNA for the CDR3 is TGTGCCAGCGGGGATGGGACAGAAGCTTTCTTT.